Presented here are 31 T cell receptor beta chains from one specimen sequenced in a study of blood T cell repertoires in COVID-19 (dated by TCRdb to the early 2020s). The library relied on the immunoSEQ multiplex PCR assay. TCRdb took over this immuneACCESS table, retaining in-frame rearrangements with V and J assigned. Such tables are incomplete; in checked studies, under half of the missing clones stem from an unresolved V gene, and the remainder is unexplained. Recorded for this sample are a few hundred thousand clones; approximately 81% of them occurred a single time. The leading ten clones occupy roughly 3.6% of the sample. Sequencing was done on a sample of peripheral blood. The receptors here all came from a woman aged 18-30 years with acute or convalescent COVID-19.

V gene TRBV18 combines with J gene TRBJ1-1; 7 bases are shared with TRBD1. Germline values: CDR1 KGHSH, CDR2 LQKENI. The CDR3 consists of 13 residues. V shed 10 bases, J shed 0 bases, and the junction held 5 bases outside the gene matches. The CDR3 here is CATTGDLNTEAFF. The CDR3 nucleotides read TGTGCCACCACAGGGGACCTGAACACTGAAGCTTTCTTT. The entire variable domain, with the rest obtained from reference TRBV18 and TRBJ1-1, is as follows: NAGVMQNPRHLVRRRGQEARLRCSPMKGHSHVYWYRQLPEEGLKFMVYLQKENIIDESGMPKERFSAEFPKEGPSILRIQQVVRGDSAAYFCATTGDLNTEAFFGQGTRLTVV.

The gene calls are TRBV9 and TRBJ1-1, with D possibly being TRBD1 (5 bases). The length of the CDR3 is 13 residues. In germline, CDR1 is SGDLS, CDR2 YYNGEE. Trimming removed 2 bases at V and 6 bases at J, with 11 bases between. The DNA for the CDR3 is TGTGCCAGCAGCGTTTTCGGGGGGGCTGAAGCTTTCTTT. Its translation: CASSVFGGAEAFF.

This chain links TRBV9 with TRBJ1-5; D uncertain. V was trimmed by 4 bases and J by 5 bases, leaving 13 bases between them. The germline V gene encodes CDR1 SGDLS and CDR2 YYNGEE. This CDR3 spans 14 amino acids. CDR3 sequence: CASSLSGRDQPQHF. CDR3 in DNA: TGTGCCAGCAGCCTATCGGGGAGAGATCAGCCCCAGCATTTT.

The CDR3 sequence is CASSLYKGAGGSYNEQFF. The CDR3 DNA follows: TGTGCCAGCAGTCTCTACAAGGGGGCGGGGGGCTCCTACAATGAGCAGTTCTTC. The V gene is TRBV27, the J gene TRBJ2-1; a weak D match, TRBD2 (8 bases). CDR3 size: 18 residues. Germline V gene data show CDR1 as MNHEY and CDR2 as SMNVEV (reference sequence). Trimming shortened V by 5 bases and J by 0 bases, and 20 bases separated the two germline ends.

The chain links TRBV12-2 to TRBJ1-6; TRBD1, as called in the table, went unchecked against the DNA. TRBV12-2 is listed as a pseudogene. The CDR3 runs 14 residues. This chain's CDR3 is CASRSDRGDSPLHF. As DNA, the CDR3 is TGTGCAAGTCGCTCGGACAGGGGGGATTCACCCCTCCACTTT.

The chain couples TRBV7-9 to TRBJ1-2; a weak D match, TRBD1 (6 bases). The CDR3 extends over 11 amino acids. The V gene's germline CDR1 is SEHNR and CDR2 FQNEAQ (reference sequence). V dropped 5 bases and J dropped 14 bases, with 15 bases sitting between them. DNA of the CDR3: TGTGCCAGCAGCCTCAAGGGGGTGTGGACCTTC. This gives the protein CASSLKGVWTF.

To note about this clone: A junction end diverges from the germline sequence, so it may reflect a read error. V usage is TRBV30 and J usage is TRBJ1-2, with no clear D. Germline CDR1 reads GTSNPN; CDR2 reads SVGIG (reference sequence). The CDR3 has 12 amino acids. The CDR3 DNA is TGTGCCTGGAGTCGCACTTACACAGACGGAGGCTTC. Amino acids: CAWSRTYTDGGF.

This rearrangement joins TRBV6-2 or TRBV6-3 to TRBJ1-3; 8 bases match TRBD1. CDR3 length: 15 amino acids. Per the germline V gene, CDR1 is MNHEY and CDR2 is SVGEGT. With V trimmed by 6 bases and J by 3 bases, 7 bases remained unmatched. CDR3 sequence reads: CASSDDRGLGNTIYF. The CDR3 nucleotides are TGTGCCAGCAGCGATGACAGGGGACTTGGAAACACCATATATTTT.

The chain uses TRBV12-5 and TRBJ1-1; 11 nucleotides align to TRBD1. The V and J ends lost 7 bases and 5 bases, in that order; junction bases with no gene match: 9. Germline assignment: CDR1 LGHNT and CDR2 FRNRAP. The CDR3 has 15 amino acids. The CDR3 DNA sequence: TGTGCTAGTGTTCCGGACAGGGGGCTTTGGACTGAAGCTTTCTTT. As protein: CASVPDRGLWTEAFF. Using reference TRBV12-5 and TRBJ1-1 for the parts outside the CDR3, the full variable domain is DARVTQTPRHKVTEMGQEVTMRCQPILGHNTVFWYRQTMMQGLELLAYFRNRAPLDDSGMPKDRFSAEMPDATLATLKIQPSEPRDSAVYFCASVPDRGLWTEAFFGQGTRLTVV.

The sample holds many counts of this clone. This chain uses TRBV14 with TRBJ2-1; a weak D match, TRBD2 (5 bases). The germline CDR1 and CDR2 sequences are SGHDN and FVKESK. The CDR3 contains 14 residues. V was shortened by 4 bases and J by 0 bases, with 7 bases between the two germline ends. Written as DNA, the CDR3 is TGTGCCAGCAGCCTTCTAGCCTCCTACAATGAGCAGTTCTTC. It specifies CASSLLASYNEQFF.

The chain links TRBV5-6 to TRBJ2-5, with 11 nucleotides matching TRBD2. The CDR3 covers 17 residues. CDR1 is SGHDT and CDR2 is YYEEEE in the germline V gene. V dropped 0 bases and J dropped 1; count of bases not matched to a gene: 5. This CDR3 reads CASSLERLAGIQETQYF. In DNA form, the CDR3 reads TGTGCCAGCAGCTTGGAGCGACTAGCGGGGATCCAAGAGACCCAGTACTTC.

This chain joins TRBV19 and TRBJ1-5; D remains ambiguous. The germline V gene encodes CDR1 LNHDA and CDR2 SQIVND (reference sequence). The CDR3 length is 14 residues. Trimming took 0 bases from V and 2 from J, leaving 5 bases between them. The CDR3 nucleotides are TGTGCCAGTAGTATAGAGGCAGGCAATCAGCCCCAGCATTTT. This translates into CASSIEAGNQPQHF.

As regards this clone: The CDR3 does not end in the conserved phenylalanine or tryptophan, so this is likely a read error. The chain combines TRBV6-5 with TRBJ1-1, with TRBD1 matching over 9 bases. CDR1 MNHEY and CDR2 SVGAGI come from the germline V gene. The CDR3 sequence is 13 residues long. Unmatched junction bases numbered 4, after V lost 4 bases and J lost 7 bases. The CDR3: CASSSDRGLEAFI. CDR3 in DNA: TGTGCCAGCAGTTCGGACAGGGGCCTTGAAGCTTTCATT.

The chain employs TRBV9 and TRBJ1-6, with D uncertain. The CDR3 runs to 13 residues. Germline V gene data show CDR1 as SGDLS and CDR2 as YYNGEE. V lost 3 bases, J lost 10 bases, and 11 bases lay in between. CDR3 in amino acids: CASSEAPRSPLHF. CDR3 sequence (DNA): TGTGCCAGCAGCGAGGCCCCGAGGTCACCCCTCCACTTT. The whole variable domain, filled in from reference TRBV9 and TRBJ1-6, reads DSGVTQTPKHLITATGQRVTLRCSPRSGDLSVYWYQQSLDQGLQFLIQYYNGEERAKGNILERFSAQQFPDLHSELNLSSLELGDSALYFCASSEAPRSPLHFGNGTRLTVT.

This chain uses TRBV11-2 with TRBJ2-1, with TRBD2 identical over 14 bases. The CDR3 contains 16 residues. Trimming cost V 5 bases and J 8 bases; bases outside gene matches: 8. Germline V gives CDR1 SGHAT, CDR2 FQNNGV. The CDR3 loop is CASSKTSGGARDEQFF. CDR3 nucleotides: TGTGCCAGCAGCAAGACTAGCGGGGGGGCCCGAGATGAGCAGTTCTTC.

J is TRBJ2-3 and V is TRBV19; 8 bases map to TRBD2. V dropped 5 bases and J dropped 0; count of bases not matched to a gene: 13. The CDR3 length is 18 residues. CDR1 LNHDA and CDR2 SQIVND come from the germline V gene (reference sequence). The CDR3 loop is CASSAGAGVGPSTDTQYF. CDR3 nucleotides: TGTGCCAGTAGTGCCGGAGCGGGAGTCGGTCCTAGCACAGATACGCAGTATTTT.

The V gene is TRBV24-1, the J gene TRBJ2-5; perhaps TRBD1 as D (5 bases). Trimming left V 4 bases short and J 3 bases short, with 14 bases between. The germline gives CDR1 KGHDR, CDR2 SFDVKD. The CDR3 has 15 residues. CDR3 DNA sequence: TGTGCCACCAGTGACACAAAGGGCAGGGAAGAGACCCAGTACTTC. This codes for CATSDTKGREETQYF.

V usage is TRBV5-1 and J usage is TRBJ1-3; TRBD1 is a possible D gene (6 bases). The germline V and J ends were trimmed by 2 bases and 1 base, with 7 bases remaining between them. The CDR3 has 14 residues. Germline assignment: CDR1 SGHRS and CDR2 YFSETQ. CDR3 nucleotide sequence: TGCGCCAGCAGCTTACAGGGATCTGGAAACACCATATATTTT. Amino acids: CASSLQGSGNTIYF.

The CDR3 is CARGLDYNEQFF. CDR3 coding DNA: TGTGCCAGGGGACTCGACTACAATGAGCAGTTCTTC. The chain employs TRBV2 and TRBJ2-1, with a possible D match to TRBD2 (6 bases). This CDR3 comprises 12 residues. The V and J ends lost 9 bases and 3 bases respectively, with 9 bases between them. Germline loops: CDR1 SNHLY, CDR2 FYNNEI.

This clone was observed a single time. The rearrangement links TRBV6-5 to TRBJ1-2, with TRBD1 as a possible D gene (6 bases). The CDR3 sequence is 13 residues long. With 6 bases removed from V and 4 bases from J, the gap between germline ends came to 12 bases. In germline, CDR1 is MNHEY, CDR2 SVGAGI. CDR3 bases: TGTGCCAGCAGCAGACAGGAACCCTATGGCTACACCTTC. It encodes CASSRQEPYGYTF.

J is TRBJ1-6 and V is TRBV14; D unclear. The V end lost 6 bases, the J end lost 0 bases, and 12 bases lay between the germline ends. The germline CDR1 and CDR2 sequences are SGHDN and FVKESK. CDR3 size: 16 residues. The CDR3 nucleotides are TGTGCCAGCAGTCCAATGGCTAGCTCCTATAATTCACCCCTCCACTTT. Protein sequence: CASSPMASSYNSPLHF. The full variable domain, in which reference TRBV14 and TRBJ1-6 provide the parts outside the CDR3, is EAGVTQFPSHSVIEKGQTVTLRCDPISGHDNLYWYRRVMGKEIKFLLHFVKESKQDESGMPNNRFLAERTGGTYSTLKVQPAELEDSGVYFCASSPMASSYNSPLHFGNGTRLTVT.

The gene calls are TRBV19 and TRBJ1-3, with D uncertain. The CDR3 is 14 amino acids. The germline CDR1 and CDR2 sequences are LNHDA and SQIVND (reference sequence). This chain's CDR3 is CDFNREDSGNTIYF. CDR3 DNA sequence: TGTGACTTTAACCGGGAGGACTCTGGAAACACCATATATTTT.

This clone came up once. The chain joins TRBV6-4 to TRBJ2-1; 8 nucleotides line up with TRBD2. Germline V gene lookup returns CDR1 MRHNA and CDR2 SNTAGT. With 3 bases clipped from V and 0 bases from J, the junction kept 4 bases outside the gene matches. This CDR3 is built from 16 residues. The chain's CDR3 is CASSDHGGGSYNEQFF. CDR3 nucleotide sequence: TGTGCCAGCAGTGATCACGGGGGGGGCTCCTACAATGAGCAGTTCTTC.

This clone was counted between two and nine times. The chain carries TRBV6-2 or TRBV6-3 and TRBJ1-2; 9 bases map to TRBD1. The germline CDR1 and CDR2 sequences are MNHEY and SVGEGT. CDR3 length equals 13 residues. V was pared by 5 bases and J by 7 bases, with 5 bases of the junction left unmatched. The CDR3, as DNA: TGTGCCAGCAGTCGGGACAGGGTGCGTGGCTACACCTTC. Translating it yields CASSRDRVRGYTF.

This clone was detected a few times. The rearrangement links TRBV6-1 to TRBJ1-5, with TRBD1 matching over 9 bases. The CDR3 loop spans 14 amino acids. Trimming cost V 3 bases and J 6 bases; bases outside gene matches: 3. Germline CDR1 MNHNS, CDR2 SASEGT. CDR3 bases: TGTGCCAGCAGTGACGGACAGGGGAGTCAGCCCCAGCATTTT. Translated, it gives CASSDGQGSQPQHF.

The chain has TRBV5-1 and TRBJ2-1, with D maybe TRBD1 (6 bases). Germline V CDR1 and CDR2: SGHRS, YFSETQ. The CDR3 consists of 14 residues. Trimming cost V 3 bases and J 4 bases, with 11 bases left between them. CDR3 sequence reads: CASSSSDRYNEQFF. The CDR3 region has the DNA TGCGCCAGCAGCTCAAGTGACAGGTACAATGAGCAGTTCTTC.

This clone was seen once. The CDR3 protein is CASSPHRGGYGYTF. The DNA for the CDR3 is TGTGCCAGCAGCCCGCACAGGGGAGGCTATGGCTACACCTTC. V and J are TRBV11-1 and TRBJ1-2; 7 bases fit TRBD1. The trim removed 5 bases at V and 4 bases at J, leaving 7 bases unmatched. Per germline, CDR1 SGHAT and CDR2 FQDESV (reference sequence). The CDR3 totals 14 residues.

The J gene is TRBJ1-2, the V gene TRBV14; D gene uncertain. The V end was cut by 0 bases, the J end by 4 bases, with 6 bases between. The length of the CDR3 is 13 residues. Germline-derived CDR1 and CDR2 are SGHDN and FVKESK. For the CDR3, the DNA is TGTGCCAGCAGCCAAGATGGGAGCTATGGCTACACCTTC. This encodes CASSQDGSYGYTF. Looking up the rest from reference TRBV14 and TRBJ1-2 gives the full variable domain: EAGVTQFPSHSVIEKGQTVTLRCDPISGHDNLYWYRRVMGKEIKFLLHFVKESKQDESGMPNNRFLAERTGGTYSTLKVQPAELEDSGVYFCASSQDGSYGYTFGSGTRLTVV.

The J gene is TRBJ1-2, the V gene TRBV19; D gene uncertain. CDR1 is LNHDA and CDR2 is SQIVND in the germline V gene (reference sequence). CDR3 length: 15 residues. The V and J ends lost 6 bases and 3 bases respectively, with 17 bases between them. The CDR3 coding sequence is TGTGCCAGTAGCATCACCTTGGAGTCCTACTATGGCTACACCTTC. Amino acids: CASSITLESYYGYTF. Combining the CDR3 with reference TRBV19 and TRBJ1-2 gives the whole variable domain DGGITQSPKYLFRKEGQNVTLSCEQNLNHDAMYWYRQDPGQGLRLIYYSQIVNDFQKGDIAEGYSVSREKKESFPLTVTSAQKNPTAFYLCASSITLESYYGYTFGSGTRLTVV.

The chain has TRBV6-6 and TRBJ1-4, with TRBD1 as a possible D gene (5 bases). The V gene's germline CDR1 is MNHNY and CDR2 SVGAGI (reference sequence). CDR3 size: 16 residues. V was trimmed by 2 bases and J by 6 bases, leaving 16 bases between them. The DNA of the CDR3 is TGTGCCAGCAGTTACCCCAGGGATGGGTCTGATGAAAAACTGTTTTTT. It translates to CASSYPRDGSDEKLFF.

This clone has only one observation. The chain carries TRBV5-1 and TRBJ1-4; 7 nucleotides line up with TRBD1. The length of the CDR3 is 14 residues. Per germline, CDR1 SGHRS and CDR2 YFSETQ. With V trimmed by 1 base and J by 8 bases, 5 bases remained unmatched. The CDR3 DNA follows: TGCGCCAGCAGCTTGCAGGGGGATAGGGAAAAACTGTTTTTT. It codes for CASSLQGDREKLFF.